The rows below give T cell receptor beta chains drawn from one sample of a study of blood T cell repertoires in COVID-19. Some clones are missing from TCRdb's copy, which holds only in-frame ones; the method was immunoSEQ multiplex PCR. This table holds some 250,000 clones, about 83% found once. The sequenced sample consisted of peripheral blood. All receptors come from an elderly man with acute or convalescent COVID-19. Each CDR3 is given with its conserved first and last residue. D genes are given only for firm matches. A clone size is listed for some rows: how often the clone was seen (once, few, many), or a class if it is expanded.

TRBV7-9	NA	TRBJ2-7	NA	TGTGCCAGCAGCGCGGACACGATCGCCTACGAGCAGTACTTC	CASSADTIAYEQYF
TRBV14	NA	TRBJ2-2	few	TGTGCCAGCAGCCAAGTTGGGCAGCTACGATCGGCGGGTGGGGAGCTGTTTTTT	CASSQVGQLRSAGGELFF
TRBV7-9	NA	TRBJ2-7	NA	TGTGCCAGCAGCTCAGACACCGTCTACGAGCAGTACTTC	CASSSDTVYEQYF
TRBV5-1	TRBD1	TRBJ1-2	NA	TGCGCCAGCAGCTTGGTAGGGTCGCCAGGGGGTGACTACACCTTC	CASSLVGSPGGDYTF
TRBV27	NA	TRBJ2-6	NA	TGTGCCAGCAGTTTTGGCGCAGGACTCTCTGGGGCCAACGTCCTGACTTTC	CASSFGAGLSGANVLTF
TRBV5-4	NA	TRBJ1-1	NA	TGTGCCAGCAGCCCAGGACAGAGGAACACTGAAGCTTTCTTT	CASSPGQRNTEAFF
TRBV5-5	TRBD2	TRBJ2-7	NA	TGTGCCAGCAGCTTAGTTGGGACTACCGGCGAGCAGTACTTC	CASSLVGTTGEQYF
TRBV7-2	TRBD1	TRBJ1-2	few	TGTGCCAGCAGCTTCGAGGGACAGACATCTGGCTACACCTTC	CASSFEGQTSGYTF
TRBV6-2/TRBV6-3	NA	TRBJ1-2	once	TGTGCCAGCAGCCCCGCGACGGGGTATGGCTACACCTTC	CASSPATGYGYTF
TRBV11-3	TRBD2	TRBJ2-3	NA	TGTGCCAGCAGCTTCAGCCTTAGCGGGGCAGGAGCAGATACGCAGTATTTT	CASSFSLSGAGADTQYF
TRBV29-1	TRBD2	TRBJ2-5	NA	TGCAGCGTTCTAGCGGTAACCCCGAGAAATCCTAAAGAGACCCAGTACTTC	CSVLAVTPRNPKETQYF
TRBV2	NA	TRBJ1-1	NA	TGTGCCAGCAGTCTGGGCCCCACTGAAGCTTTCTTT	CASSLGPTEAFF
TRBV7-3	TRBD2	TRBJ2-2	NA	TGTGCCAGCAGCGCGGCGGGAGCGGGGGAGCTGTTTTTT	CASSAAGAGELFF
TRBV6-2/TRBV6-3	NA	TRBJ1-3	NA	TGTGCCAGCAGTTACCCGACAGGCCTGATCGCTGGAAACACCATATATTTT	CASSYPTGLIAGNTIYF
TRBV7-7	TRBD2	TRBJ2-3	NA	TGTGCTAGCAGCTTAGCGGGGACTAGCGAACATACGCAGTATTTT	CASSLAGTSEHTQYF
TRBV25-1	TRBD1	TRBJ1-4	NA	TGTGCCAGCAGTGAGACAGGGATAACAAATGAAAAACTGTTTTTT	CASSETGITNEKLFF
TRBV2	NA	TRBJ1-1	NA	TGTGCCAGCAGTGAACAGGGTCCCACTGAAGCTTTCTTT	CASSEQGPTEAFF
TRBV28	TRBD2	TRBJ2-5	NA	TGTGCCAGCAACGCGGGGGGGGAGACCCAGTACTTC	CASNAGGETQYF
TRBV19	NA	TRBJ1-3	many	TGTGCCAGTAGTATCAGCGGACGAGGTGGAAACACCATATATTTT	CASSISGRGGNTIYF
TRBV15	NA	TRBJ2-3	NA	TGTGCCACCAGCAGAGGAAGACTAGTTCTGGTTACGCAGTATTTT	CATSRGRLVLVTQYF
TRBV7-3	TRBD2	TRBJ2-3	NA	TGTGCCAGCAGCCCGACTAGCGGGAGAACAGATACGCAGTATTTT	CASSPTSGRTDTQYF
TRBV28	NA	TRBJ2-2	NA	TGTGCCAGCAGCGCGGGGATCTCCGAGCTGTTTTTT	CASSAGISELFF
TRBV12-3/TRBV12-4	NA	TRBJ1-2	NA	TGTGCCAGCAGTTTAGACAGGCTGTATGGCTACACCTTC	CASSLDRLYGYTF
TRBV29-1	NA	TRBJ2-1	NA	TGCAGCGTGGGGGGAGGAGATTCCTACAATGAGCAGTTCTTC	CSVGGGDSYNEQFF
TRBV3-1/TRBV3-2	TRBD2	TRBJ2-3	NA	TGTGCCAGCAGTAGCGGGATTAAGCTCCCTAGCACAGATACGCAGTATTTT	CASSSGIKLPSTDTQYF
TRBV9	NA	TRBJ2-1	NA	TGTGCCAGCAGCTCCCGCCCCCAGGGCGATGAGCAGTTCTTC	CASSSRPQGDEQFF
TRBV28	NA	TRBJ1-5	NA	TGTGCCAGCAGACAACAGGGAGCTGAGCCCCAGCATTTT	CASRQQGAEPQHF
TRBV19	NA	TRBJ2-5	NA	TGTGCCAGTAGTAACGGAGAGACCCAGTACTTC	CASSNGETQYF
TRBV5-5	TRBD1	TRBJ1-5	few	TGTGCCAGCAGCTTGGCAGGGGGCGATCAGCCCCAGCATTTT	CASSLAGGDQPQHF
TRBV6-2/TRBV6-3	NA	TRBJ1-1	NA	TGTGCCAGCAGTGGCCGGGGGGCGGTCATGAACACTGAAGCTTTCTTT	CASSGRGAVMNTEAFF
TRBV28	TRBD2	TRBJ2-5	NA	TGTGCCAGCGGCACTAGCGGGGGGGGGCAAGAGACCCAGTACTTC	CASGTSGGGQETQYF
TRBV7-3	TRBD1	TRBJ1-2	NA	TGTGCCAGCAGCCCACGGGACAGGGGATTTGGCTACACCTTC	CASSPRDRGFGYTF
TRBV18	TRBD1	TRBJ2-3	NA	TGTGCCAGCTCGCCAGAGACAGGGGATACGCAGTATTTT	CASSPETGDTQYF
TRBV2	TRBD1	TRBJ1-2	NA	TGTGCCAGCAGGACAGGGGGAGGAGGCTACACCTTC	CASRTGGGGYTF
TRBV18	NA	TRBJ1-2	few	TGTGCCAGCTCACCACGGGACAATCGCGGCTACACCTTC	CASSPRDNRGYTF
TRBV7-8	NA	TRBJ2-7	NA	TGTGCCAGCAGCTTAGACAGCGGAGGATATCGCGAGCAGTACTTC	CASSLDSGGYREQYF
TRBV2	TRBD2	TRBJ2-5	NA	TGTGCCAGCAGTGGTGGATTATCAGCGGGAAGACTCCAAGAGACCCAGTACTTC	CASSGGLSAGRLQETQYF
TRBV5-1	NA	TRBJ1-1	NA	TGCGCCAGCAGCTTGGCGGGGAAGCCCGACACTGAAGCTTTCTTT	CASSLAGKPDTEAFF
TRBV7-2	TRBD2	TRBJ2-1	NA	TGTGCCAGCAGCCCGTCGGGGAGGGCTAATGAGCAGTTCTTC	CASSPSGRANEQFF
TRBV28	NA	TRBJ1-5	NA	TGTGCCAGCAGTATTCAGGGGAACCAACGTCAGCCCCAGCATTTT	CASSIQGNQRQPQHF
TRBV4-3	NA	TRBJ1-4	NA	TGCGCCAGCAGCCAAGATTCAAGCAGGTTAACTAATGAAAAACTGTTTTTT	CASSQDSSRLTNEKLFF
TRBV6-6	TRBD2	TRBJ2-3	once	TGTGCCAGCAGTTACCTGAGCGGGGGGGCAACAGATACGCAGTATTTT	CASSYLSGGATDTQYF
TRBV24-1	TRBD1	TRBJ1-5	once	TGTGCCACCAGTGATTCCGGGACAGACTTGAATCAGCCCCAGCATTTT	CATSDSGTDLNQPQHF
TRBV29-1	TRBD1	TRBJ1-1	NA	TGCAGCGCGGGACAGGGTATGAACACTGAAGCTTTCTTT	CSAGQGMNTEAFF
TRBV4-3	NA	TRBJ1-5	NA	TGCGCCAGCAGCCTGGAACAGGGAGTTCAGCCCCAGCATTTT	CASSLEQGVQPQHF
TRBV19	NA	TRBJ2-2	NA	TGTGCCAGTAGTATTCCTGGCGGACAGCACACCGGGGAGCTGTTTTTT	CASSIPGGQHTGELFF
TRBV28	TRBD2	TRBJ2-1	NA	TGTGCCAGCAGTTCCCGGACTAGCGGGGCCCTTACCTCCAACAATGAGCAGTTCTTC	CASSSRTSGALTSNNEQFF
TRBV3-1/TRBV3-2	TRBD2	TRBJ2-1	once	TGTGCCAGCAGCCAACCCATGACTAGCGGGGCGATCGAGGAGCAGTTCTTC	CASSQPMTSGAIEEQFF
TRBV5-5	NA	TRBJ1-1	NA	TGTGCCAGCAGCTCTGGAGGGTGGGGTAGGGACACTGAAGCTTTCTTT	CASSSGGWGRDTEAFF
TRBV5-4	NA	TRBJ2-7	NA	TGTGCCAGCAGCCTCTGGGGCAGCTACGAGCAGTACTTC	CASSLWGSYEQYF
TRBV7-2	NA	TRBJ2-1	NA	TGTGCCAGCAGCTCTTCGGCGGGGCCCAATGAGCAGTTCTTC	CASSSSAGPNEQFF
TRBV18	NA	TRBJ2-1	NA	TGTGCCAGCTCACCATTACCTGGACAGACGAACAATGAGCAGTTCTTC	CASSPLPGQTNNEQFF
TRBV5-1	TRBD2	TRBJ2-5	NA	TGCGCCAGCAGCTTAGGACTAGCGGAAGCTTACCAAGAGACCCAGTACTTC	CASSLGLAEAYQETQYF
TRBV6-6	NA	TRBJ1-5	NA	TGTGCCAGCAGTTCCGACTCATATACTCAGCCCCAGCATTTT	CASSSDSYTQPQHF